Presented here are 6 T cell receptor beta chains from one specimen sequenced in a study of shared clonotypes between healthy human individuals. Profiling relied on immunoSEQ multiplex PCR, and the TCRdb table lists in-frame clones only, not all of them. This table holds roughly 1,100,000 clones, around 76% found once. Sequenced input: memory CD4+ T cells sorted from blood. Sample subset: CD45RA-negative fraction. The source is a man between 18 and 29 years old in good health.

This clone has a handful of counts. The rearrangement uses TRBV6-1 and TRBJ2-1; D is tentatively TRBD1 or TRBD2 (6 bases each). The CDR3 contains 14 residues. V shed 8 bases and J shed 5 bases, with 16 bases lying between them. Germline assignment: CDR1 MNHNS and CDR2 SASEGT. DNA of the CDR3: TGTGCCAGCTACCGGGTAGGGGGGCACAATGAGCAGTTCTTC. Translated: CASYRVGGHNEQFF.

This clone has a handful of counts. The gene calls are TRBV5-8 and TRBJ2-5; no clear D gene. V lost 2 bases, J lost 5 bases, and 16 bases lay in between. Per germline, CDR1 SGHTS and CDR2 YDEGEE. The CDR3 spans 15 residues. In DNA form, the CDR3 reads TGTGCCAGCAGCTTCTGGCGTACGGGCATTGAGACCCAGTACTTC. This translates into CASSFWRTGIETQYF.

About this clone: This CDR3 is also generated by other DNA sequences in the sample. The chain joins TRBV11-3 to TRBJ2-5; unclear D gene. Trimming cost V 3 bases and J 2 bases, with 7 bases left between them. CDR1 is SGHNT and CDR2 is YENEEA in the germline V gene. The CDR3 totals 13 residues. The CDR3 DNA reads TGTGCCAGCAGCTTGGGCGGACAAGAGACCCAGTACTTC. Translation gives CASSLGGQETQYF.

The CDR3 DNA reads as TGTGCCACCAGTCGAGGGATCGAAAAACTGTTTTTT. Protein sequence: CATSRGIEKLFF. The V gene is TRBV15, the J gene TRBJ1-4; the D is unclear. V lost 6 bases and J lost 8, with 10 bases in between. This CDR3 contains 12 residues. Germline V lookup: CDR1 LNHNV, CDR2 YYDKDF (reference sequence).

The gene calls are TRBV19 and TRBJ1-4; a weak D match, TRBD1 (5 bases). This CDR3 is 15 amino acids long. The germline V gene has CDR1 LNHDA and CDR2 SQIVND (reference sequence). V dropped 4 bases and J dropped 12 bases, with 21 bases sitting between them. CDR3 nucleotides: TGTGCCAGTAGTAAAGGTGAGGGGAAGTACCAGGAACTGTTTTTT. Translating it yields CASSKGEGKYQELFF.

This clone came up many times. The chain recombines TRBV18 with TRBJ1-1; D remains ambiguous. V lost 2 bases and J 6 bases, leaving 10 bases between the germline ends. Looked up from germline, CDR1 is KGHSH and CDR2 is LQKENI. The CDR3 contains 13 residues. CDR3 nucleotides: TGTGCCAGCTCACCATACGTGGGCTCTGAAGCTTTCTTT. Translated: CASSPYVGSEAFF.